This T cell receptor (beta chain) appears in the sequencing data of a study of blood T cell repertoires in COVID-19. TCRdb keeps only in-frame clones here, not all; method: immunoSEQ multiplex PCR. The table has just over 300,000 clones, roughly 89% seen once. Germline values: CDR1 SGHTA, CDR2 FQGNSA. The V gene end was trimmed by 4 bases and the J gene end by 7 bases; junction bases not matched to a gene: 11. This CDR3 is 16 amino acids long. The sequencing sample was made of PBMCs or T cells enriched from blood (not recorded which). This TCR was recovered from a woman younger than 30 with acute COVID-19. The gene calls are TRBV7-2 and TRBJ2-1, with 9 bases identical to TRBD2. CDR3 region: CASSSATGTSSNEQFF. In nucleotides, the CDR3 is TGTGCCAGCAGCTCGGCGACCGGGACTAGCTCAAATGAGCAGTTCTTC.